These T cell receptor beta chains were read from a single sample in a study of PD-1 blockade in mismatch repair-deficient tumors. Sequencing used immunoSEQ multiplex PCR; TCRdb keeps in-frame clones, though not all of them. The data contain 120,000 or so clones, 85% to 90% of them seen just once; the ten biggest clones take up around an eighth. The sequencing here drew on peripheral blood, taken 44 weeks after starting pembrolizumab. These TCRs come from an adult with mismatch repair-deficient cancer. Each CDR3 is given with its conserved first and last residue. The order of the fields is J gene, clone size, CDR3 length, D gene, V gene, CDR3 DNA, CDR3 protein. The D gene is left open where the match is weak. The listing skips clone size in some rows; elsewhere it reads once, few, many or a size class.

TRBJ2-1,NA,14,NA,TRBV5-1,TGCGCCAGCAGCCGCGGTTGGGATTACAATGAGCAGTTCTTC,CASSRGWDYNEQFF
TRBJ2-2,NA,17,NA,TRBV9,TGTGCCAGCAGCGGACGGGTGGGGGGCCTGAACACCGGGGAGCTGTTTTTT,CASSGRVGGLNTGELFF
TRBJ1-5,few,13,NA,TRBV19,TGTGCCAGTAGTATGGGGCCCTCAAGGCCCCAGCATTTT,CASSMGPSRPQHF
TRBJ2-5,NA,14,TRBD1,TRBV30,TGTGCCTGGAATAACCAGGGGGCCCAAGAGACCCAGTACTTC,CAWNNQGAQETQYF
TRBJ2-7,few,11,TRBD1,TRBV27,TGCGGGACAGGGGTTTTCTACGAGCAGTACTTC,CGTGVFYEQYF
TRBJ2-7,NA,14,TRBD1,TRBV27,TGTGCCAGCAGTCGCTCTACAGGGGTTTACGAGCAGTACTTC,CASSRSTGVYEQYF
TRBJ1-2,NA,19,NA,TRBV7-2,TGTGCCAGCAGCTTAGCGCGCACATGGTCCAGATCCTCTAACTATGGCTACACCTTC,CASSLARTWSRSSNYGYTF
TRBJ2-6,NA,14,NA,TRBV6-5,TGTGCCAGCAGTAAAAGGGCTGGGGCCAACGTCCTGACTTTC,CASSKRAGANVLTF
TRBJ1-2,few,15,NA,TRBV6-5,TGTGCCAGCAGTTACTCGCGAGAGCATCCTGTGGGCTACACCTTC,CASSYSREHPVGYTF
TRBJ2-7,NA,14,TRBD2,TRBV6-1,TGTGCCAGCAGTGAGATTAGCGGGAGGGACGAGCAGTACTTC,CASSEISGRDEQYF
TRBJ1-1,NA,16,TRBD1,TRBV29-1,TGCAGCGTTGAAGATATACAGGGGAGGGCTTCCACTGAAGCTTTCTTT,CSVEDIQGRASTEAFF
TRBJ2-5,NA,14,TRBD2,TRBV6-6,TGTGCCAGCAGTTACCTGGCGGGAGAAGAGACCCAGTACTTC,CASSYLAGEETQYF
TRBJ2-1,once,14,TRBD2,TRBV30,TGTGCCTGGAGTATCTTAGCGGGAAAGAATGAGCAGTTCTTC,CAWSILAGKNEQFF
TRBJ1-1,NA,15,NA,TRBV5-1,TGCGCCAGCAGCCCAATGACAGGTTGGGGCACTGAAGCTTTCTTT,CASSPMTGWGTEAFF
TRBJ2-3,NA,14,NA,TRBV6-1,TGTGCCATAACCGAGGCAGGGGTGAAAGATACGCAGTATTTT,CAITEAGVKDTQYF
TRBJ1-4,medium-sized,16,TRBD1,TRBV4-2,TGTGCCAGCAGCCAAGATACCGGGACAGGGGTTGAAAAACTGTTTTTT,CASSQDTGTGVEKLFF
TRBJ2-5,NA,14,NA,TRBV19,TGTGCCAGTAGTTTCAGGGGGGTACAAGAGACCCAGTACTTC,CASSFRGVQETQYF
TRBJ2-7,NA,16,NA,TRBV4-3,TGCGCCAGCAGCCTCGGGCGCACTAGGGGCTCCTACGAGCAGTACTTC,CASSLGRTRGSYEQYF
TRBJ2-2,NA,16,TRBD1,TRBV7-9,TGTGCAAGCAGGGGGACAGATCGATGGGACACCGGGGAGCTGTTTTTT,CASRGTDRWDTGELFF
TRBJ2-2,NA,16,TRBD1,TRBV4-2,TGTGCCAGCAGCCAGGACAGGGGGCAGGACACCGGGGAGCTGTTTTTT,CASSQDRGQDTGELFF
TRBJ2-3,NA,15,NA,TRBV18,TGTGCCAGCTCACCATTGGGGAAAGTCACAGATACGCAGTATTTT,CASSPLGKVTDTQYF
TRBJ1-2,NA,13,TRBD1,TRBV6-5,TGTGCCAGCAGGGACAGGGGGATGAATGGCTACACCTTC,CASRDRGMNGYTF
TRBJ1-5,NA,15,TRBD1,TRBV11-3,TGTGCCAGCAGCCTTCAGGGGGTGGTAGATCAGCCCCAGCATTTT,CASSLQGVVDQPQHF
TRBJ1-1,NA,13,NA,TRBV6-6,TGTGCCAGCAGTTACCAACGAAACACTGAAGCTTTCTTT,CASSYQRNTEAFF
TRBJ2-7,NA,14,NA,TRBV13,TGTGCCAGCAGCTTTCGGGACATAACCTACGAGCAGTACTTC,CASSFRDITYEQYF
TRBJ2-7,NA,13,NA,TRBV28,TGTGCCAGCACGGGGCCCAATGGCCACGAGCAGTACTTC,CASTGPNGHEQYF
TRBJ1-3,NA,16,TRBD1,TRBV5-1,TGCGCCAGCAGCTCCGGGACAGGGGCATCTGGAAACACCATATATTTT,CASSSGTGASGNTIYF
TRBJ1-1,NA,14,NA,TRBV6-1,TGTGCCAGCACTGGGGGGAGGGGGTTCACTGAAGCTTTCTTT,CASTGGRGFTEAFF
TRBJ2-1,NA,15,TRBD2,TRBV5-6,TGTGCCAGCAGCTACATGGGGACTAGCGCGAAGGAGCAGTTCTTC,CASSYMGTSAKEQFF
TRBJ2-1,NA,14,TRBD2,TRBV2,TGTGCCAGCAACGGCGGGAGGGTCGGGAATGAGCAGTTCTTC,CASNGGRVGNEQFF
TRBJ1-1,NA,13,TRBD1,TRBV10-3,TGTGCCATCACCGGGGACAGGAACACTGAAGCTTTCTTT,CAITGDRNTEAFF
TRBJ2-3,NA,16,NA,TRBV7-9,TGTGCCAGCAGCTTAATTTGGGACACCGACACAGATACGCAGTATTTT,CASSLIWDTDTDTQYF
TRBJ1-2,NA,15,TRBD1,TRBV11-2,TGTGCCAGCAGCTTGGGACAGGGTGAGGCTTATGGCTACACCTTC,CASSLGQGEAYGYTF
TRBJ2-1,NA,16,NA,TRBV21-1,TGTGCCAGCAGCAAGGGGCGGGACAGGGCCCACAATGAGCAGTTCTTC,CASSKGRDRAHNEQFF
TRBJ2-1,NA,14,TRBD2,TRBV6-1,TGTGCCAGCAGTGTCGATAGCGGGAGCGTCGAGCAGTTCTTC,CASSVDSGSVEQFF
TRBJ2-5,NA,14,TRBD1,TRBV6-5,TGTGCCAGCAGCCGGGACAGTGACCAAGAGACCCAGTACTTC,CASSRDSDQETQYF
TRBJ2-7,NA,14,NA,TRBV9,TGTGCCAGCAGCGTAAGAGGGGCGGGCTACGAGCAGTACTTC,CASSVRGAGYEQYF
TRBJ2-7,NA,15,TRBD1,TRBV5-4,TGTGCCAGCAGCGGGGGACAGGGTGGGAACTACGAGCAGTACTTC,CASSGGQGGNYEQYF
TRBJ1-4,NA,15,TRBD1,TRBV5-8,TGTGCCAGCAGCTTGTCAGGGACAGGGCAGGTAAAACTGTTTTTT,CASSLSGTGQVKLFF
TRBJ2-1,NA,14,TRBD1,TRBV6-6,TGTGCCAGCAGTTCGGGGACAGGGTCAAATGAGCAGTTCTTC,CASSSGTGSNEQFF
TRBJ2-3,NA,15,TRBD2,TRBV6-5,TGTGCCAGCAGGGGAGGAGCGGGACCCACAGATACGCAGTATTTT,CASRGGAGPTDTQYF
TRBJ2-3,NA,17,NA,TRBV14,TGTGCCAGCAGCCAAGACCGCGGCTTAACTAGCACAGATACGCAGTATTTT,CASSQDRGLTSTDTQYF
TRBJ2-1,NA,15,TRBD2,TRBV5-4,TGTGCCAGCAGCTTGAGTAGCGGGAGATCGAGTGAGCAGTTCTTC,CASSLSSGRSSEQFF
TRBJ1-1,NA,13,NA,TRBV13,TGTGCCAGCAGCTTGTTTGTTGGCACTGAAGCTTTCTTT,CASSLFVGTEAFF
TRBJ2-3,NA,15,NA,TRBV13,TGTGCCAGCAGCTTAGCGCCGGGTTACACAGATACGCAGTATTTT,CASSLAPGYTDTQYF